This entry lists 20 T cell receptor beta chains sequenced from one sample in a study of cytomegalovirus exposure and HLA in healthy donors. Amplification used 60 Vbeta primers and 13 Jbeta primers. Sequencing was performed with immunoSEQ multiplex PCR; in TCRdb, only in-frame clones are kept and a portion is missing. The sample includes some 130,000 clones, 60% to 80% of them seen just once. The sequencing sample was made of PBMCs. These TCRs come from a female donor in good health and CMV-seronegative.

This clone has a single count. The chain links TRBV7-2 to TRBJ2-7, with D possibly matching TRBD2 (6 bases). The CDR3 spans 13 residues. CDR1 is SGHTA and CDR2 is FQGNSA in the germline V gene. With 0 bases removed from V and 6 bases from J, the gap between germline ends came to 9 bases. CDR3: CASSLARGAEQYF. CDR3 in DNA: TGTGCCAGCAGCTTAGCGCGCGGGGCCGAGCAGTACTTC. Filled out from reference TRBV7-2 and TRBJ2-7, the complete variable domain reads GAGVSQSPSNKVTEKGKDVELRCDPISGHTALYWYRQSLGQGLEFLIYFQGNSAPDKSGLPSDRFSAERTGGSVSTLTIQRTQQEDSAVYLCASSLARGAEQYFGPGTRLTVT.

The chain uses TRBV15 and TRBJ2-5; no clear D gene. The CDR3 is 13 amino acids. The germline CDR1 and CDR2 sequences are LNHNV and YYDKDF (reference sequence). Between the trimmed V and J ends, which lost 5 bases and 3 bases, there was a span of 10 bases. The CDR3 protein is CATSSRLEETQYF. For the CDR3, the DNA is TGTGCCACCAGCTCCCGACTCGAAGAGACCCAGTACTTC.

The chain carries TRBV2 and TRBJ1-4; weak D call: TRBD1 (6 bases). The CDR3 has 14 residues. V lost 3 bases, J lost 4 bases, and 9 bases lay in between. Germline CDR1 is SNHLY and CDR2 is FYNNEI. CDR3 amino acids: CASSEDSSNEKLFF. In DNA, the CDR3 is TGTGCCAGCAGTGAGGACAGCAGTAATGAAAAACTGTTTTTT.

This clone was detected a few times. The chain carries TRBV4-1 and TRBJ2-5; 8 nucleotides match TRBD2. This CDR3 contains 15 residues. Germline loops: CDR1 MGHRA, CDR2 YSYEKL. V shed 4 bases and J 0 bases; nucleotides not matched to a gene: 4. The CDR3 DNA follows: TGCGCCAGCAGCCCTAGCGGGCGGTACCAAGAGACCCAGTACTTC. The encoded protein is CASSPSGRYQETQYF.

V and J are TRBV2 and TRBJ2-1; 9 nucleotides agree with TRBD2. J was trimmed by 1 base and V by 7 bases; bases with no gene match: 8. CDR1 is SNHLY, CDR2 FYNNEI, per germline. The CDR3 runs 16 residues. The CDR3 nucleotides read TGTGCCAGCATCTATAGCGGGAGAGGATCCTACAATGAGCAGTTCTTC. This encodes CASIYSGRGSYNEQFF.

This clone was observed a handful of times. The V and J genes are TRBV18 and TRBJ1-2; TRBD1 agrees at 8 bases. CDR3 size: 14 residues. With 3 bases clipped from V and 7 bases from J, the junction kept 7 bases outside the gene matches. Germline V lookup: CDR1 KGHSH, CDR2 LQKENI. The CDR3 DNA sequence: TGTGCCAGCTCACCGATGGACAGGGACTTTGGCTACACCTTC. Protein product: CASSPMDRDFGYTF.

The chain is built from TRBV19 and TRBJ2-5, with 10 bases fitting TRBD2. The CDR3 length is 14 residues. J was trimmed by 5 bases and V by 6 bases; bases with no gene match: 6. Germline-derived CDR1 and CDR2 are LNHDA and SQIVND (reference sequence). The CDR3 coding sequence is TGTGCCAGTAGCCTAGCGGGAGCGCGGGAGACCCAGTACTTC. Translation: CASSLAGARETQYF.

The chain combines TRBV7-9 with TRBJ2-1; TRBD2 aligns across 13 bases. This CDR3 region has 16 residues. The ends lost 8 bases at V and 0 bases at J; junction bases unmatched: 4. Germline V gene lookup returns CDR1 SEHNR and CDR2 FQNEAQ (reference sequence). CDR3 protein: CASGLAGEYSYNEQFF. The CDR3, as DNA: TGTGCCAGCGGACTAGCGGGGGAATACTCCTACAATGAGCAGTTCTTC.

The CDR3 nucleotides read TGTGCCAGCAGCGGCACCGTGAACACTGAAGCTTTCTTT. Its translation: CASSGTVNTEAFF. The chain carries TRBV18 and TRBJ1-1; D unresolved. CDR1 is KGHSH and CDR2 is LQKENI in the germline V gene. The CDR3 extends over 13 amino acids. Trimming pared 8 bases from V and 0 bases from J, leaving 10 bases between.

This chain joins TRBV7-2 and TRBJ1-5; weak D call: TRBD1 (5 bases). Germline CDR1 and CDR2: SGHTA and FQGNSA. CDR3 length equals 13 residues. Trimming took off 5 bases at V and 4 bases at J, with 9 bases between the two ends. CDR3 sequence: CASSPRQNQPQHF. The CDR3, as DNA: TGTGCCAGCAGCCCCCGACAGAATCAGCCCCAGCATTTT.

The count of this clone is one. V is TRBV30 and J is TRBJ1-1; a possible D gene is TRBD1 (5 bases). The CDR3 consists of 17 residues. Trimming cost V 0 bases and J 9 bases, with 26 bases left between them. Per the germline V gene, CDR1 is GTSNPN and CDR2 is SVGIG (reference sequence). CDR3 residues: CAWSVLGGAQRLGKAFF. CDR3 in DNA: TGTGCCTGGAGTGTACTGGGCGGGGCGCAAAGGCTTGGTAAAGCTTTCTTT.

V and J are TRBV7-2 and TRBJ1-2, with unresolved D. This CDR3 has 14 residues. Trimming took off 3 bases at V and 4 bases at J, with 12 bases between the two ends. Germline-derived CDR1 and CDR2 are SGHTA and FQGNSA. CDR3 loop: CASSFAQLAYGYTF. The CDR3 nucleotides read TGTGCCAGCAGCTTCGCACAGCTGGCCTATGGCTACACCTTC.

The chain links TRBV28 to TRBJ1-6; D unresolved. V was cut by 2 bases and J by 4 bases, with 6 bases left in between. Germline V lookup: CDR1 MDHEN, CDR2 SYDVKM. The CDR3 loop spans 14 amino acids. The CDR3 protein is CASSLGIYNSPLHF. For the CDR3, the DNA is TGTGCCAGCAGTTTAGGCATTTATAATTCACCCCTCCACTTT. Full variable domain (rest looked up from reference TRBV28 and TRBJ1-6): DVKVTQSSRYLVKRTGEKVFLECVQDMDHENMFWYRQDPGLGLRLIYFSYDVKMKEKGDIPEGYSVSREKKERFSLILESASTNQTSMYLCASSLGIYNSPLHFGNGTRLTVT.

The chain recombines TRBV5-6 with TRBJ2-5, with no clear D. V lost 0 bases and J 5 bases, leaving 14 bases between the germline ends. Germline loops: CDR1 SGHDT, CDR2 YYEEEE. There are 15 residues in the CDR3. CDR3 amino acids: CASSLVYTEAETQYF. The CDR3 region has the DNA TGTGCCAGCAGCTTGGTTTATACCGAGGCGGAGACCCAGTACTTC.

This chain joins TRBV21-1 and TRBJ1-1; no check of the table's D call, TRBD1, against the DNA was made. TRBV21-1 is designated a pseudogene. The CDR3 is 15 amino acids. CDR3 amino acids: CASSKVRAPDTEAFF. CDR3 nucleotide sequence: TGTGCCAGCAGCAAAGTCAGGGCGCCGGACACTGAAGCTTTCTTT.

CDR3 region: CASRDRGRDLTEAFF. CDR3 nucleotide sequence: TGTGCCAGCAGGGACAGGGGGCGCGATTTAACTGAAGCTTTCTTT. V usage is TRBV27 and J usage is TRBJ1-1, with 11 nucleotides matching TRBD1. Germline V gene lookup returns CDR1 MNHEY and CDR2 SMNVEV (reference sequence). This CDR3 has 15 residues. V shed 6 bases, J shed 5 bases, and the junction held 8 bases outside the gene matches.

This sequence joins TRBV19 and TRBJ1-5; TRBD1 agrees at 7 bases. The germline gives CDR1 LNHDA, CDR2 SQIVND (reference sequence). Trimming cost V 8 bases and J 7 bases; bases outside gene matches: 5. The CDR3 is made up of 12 amino acids. CDR3 coding DNA: TGTGCCAGTCAGCACAGGGGACAGCCCCAGCATTTT. This translates into CASQHRGQPQHF.

The DNA for the CDR3 is TGTGCCAGCAGCTTGCTAGGGACAGACTACACCGGGGAGCTGTTTTTT. This translates into CASSLLGTDYTGELFF. The rearrangement uses TRBV5-6 and TRBJ2-2, with TRBD1 matching over 7 bases. Germline assignment: CDR1 SGHDT and CDR2 YYEEEE. V was clipped by 1 base and J by 3 bases; unmatched bases: 6. The CDR3 has 16 amino acids.

The chain carries TRBV6-5 and TRBJ2-3; a possible D gene is TRBD1 (6 bases). The germline V gene encodes CDR1 MNHEY and CDR2 SVGAGI. Trimming cost V 2 bases and J 1 base, with 7 bases left between them. This CDR3 has 14 residues. The CDR3 DNA sequence: TGTGCCAGCAGTTACCGACAGGGCACAGATACGCAGTATTTT. This sequence encodes CASSYRQGTDTQYF.

The chain couples TRBV6-6 to TRBJ2-1; 11 bases are shared with TRBD2. Germline loops: CDR1 MNHNY, CDR2 SVGAGI (reference sequence). The CDR3 extends over 15 amino acids. Trimming removed 8 bases from V and 7 bases from J; junction bases left unmatched: 10. The CDR3 nucleotides are TGTGCCAGCGGGCAAACTAGCGGGAGAATGAATGAGCAGTTCTTC. It encodes CASGQTSGRMNEQFF.